Listed here are 3 T cell receptor beta chains from one sample, sequenced in a study of blood T cell repertoires in COVID-19. Here immunoSEQ multiplex PCR was the method, and the copy in TCRdb shows in-frame clones only, minus some. The table lists fewer than 300,000 clones, more than 85% of them singletons. The sequenced material came from peripheral blood. These receptors were collected from a woman in her 30s with COVID-19, enrolled during active disease.

The chain couples TRBV7-9 to TRBJ1-4; D is perhaps TRBD1 (5 bases). Trimming cost V 5 bases and J 7 bases, with 14 bases left between them. The CDR3 contains 14 residues. The V gene's germline CDR1 is SEHNR and CDR2 FQNEAQ (reference sequence). DNA of the CDR3: TGTGCCAGCAGCCACGGAGGGGTATTTGAAAAACTGTTTTTT. Its translation: CASSHGGVFEKLFF. The full variable domain, completed using reference TRBV7-9 and TRBJ1-4, is DTGVSQNPRHKITKRGQNVTFRCDPISEHNRLYWYRQTLGQGPEFLTYFQNEAQLEKSRLLSDRFSAERPKGSFSTLEIQRTEQGDSAMYLCASSHGGVFEKLFFGSGTQLSVL.

The V and J genes are TRBV2 and TRBJ2-3; 8 bases match TRBD2. The CDR3 totals 15 residues. Losses at the gene ends were 5 bases for V and 1 base for J; bases not matched to a gene: 5. Germline CDR1 SNHLY, CDR2 FYNNEI. CDR3 region: CASSLSGRGTDTQYF. The CDR3 DNA sequence: TGTGCCAGCAGTTTAAGCGGGAGAGGCACAGATACGCAGTATTTT.

This chain connects TRBV5-4 to TRBJ1-1; 7 nucleotides line up with TRBD1. CDR1 and CDR2 from the germline V gene are SGHNT and YYREEE (reference sequence). With V trimmed by 2 bases and J by 6 bases, 16 bases remained unmatched. The CDR3 extends over 17 amino acids. CDR3 nucleotide sequence: TGTGCCAGCAGCTTTAAACCCGGGACAGCCCGGGGGCCTGAAGCTTTCTTT. This sequence encodes CASSFKPGTARGPEAFF.